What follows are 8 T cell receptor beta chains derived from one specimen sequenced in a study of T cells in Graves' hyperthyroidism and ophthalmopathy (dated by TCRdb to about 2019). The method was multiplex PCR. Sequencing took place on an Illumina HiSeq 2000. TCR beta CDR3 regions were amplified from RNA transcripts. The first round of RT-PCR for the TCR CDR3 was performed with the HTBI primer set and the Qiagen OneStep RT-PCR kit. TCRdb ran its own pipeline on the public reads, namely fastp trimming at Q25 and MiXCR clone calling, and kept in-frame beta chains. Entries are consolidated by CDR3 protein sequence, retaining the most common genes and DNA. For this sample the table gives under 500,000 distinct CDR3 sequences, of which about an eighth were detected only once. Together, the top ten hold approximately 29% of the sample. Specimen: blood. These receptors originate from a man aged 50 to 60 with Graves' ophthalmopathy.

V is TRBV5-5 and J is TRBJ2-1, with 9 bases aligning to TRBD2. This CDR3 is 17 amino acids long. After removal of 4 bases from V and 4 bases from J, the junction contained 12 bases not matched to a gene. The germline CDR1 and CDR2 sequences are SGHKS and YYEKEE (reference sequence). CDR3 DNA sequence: TGTGCCAGCAGCCAAGACCCCCTGCTAGCGGGGTACAATGAGCAGTTCTTC. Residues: CASSQDPLLAGYNEQFF. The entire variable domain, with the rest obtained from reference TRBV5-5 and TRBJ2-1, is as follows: DAGVTQSPTHLIKTRGQQVTLRCSPISGHKSVSWYQQVLGQGPQFIFQYYEKEERGRGNFPDRFSARQFPNYSSELNVNALLLGDSALYLCASSQDPLLAGYNEQFFGPGTRLTVL.

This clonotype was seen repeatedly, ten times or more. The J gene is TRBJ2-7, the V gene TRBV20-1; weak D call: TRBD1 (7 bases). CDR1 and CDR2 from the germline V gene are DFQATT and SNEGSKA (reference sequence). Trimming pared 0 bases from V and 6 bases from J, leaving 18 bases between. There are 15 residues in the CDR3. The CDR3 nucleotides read TGCAGTGCTAGAGAGACCCAGGGGGGTTTCGGCGAGCAGTACTTC. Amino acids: CSARETQGGFGEQYF.

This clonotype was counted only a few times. Here the CDR3 DNA reads TGTGCCAGTAGTATCCCGGCTACAGATACGCAGTATTTT. Protein product: CASSIPATDTQYF. This chain connects TRBV19 to TRBJ2-3; no clear D. The CDR3 is made up of 13 amino acids. V lost 3 bases and J lost 3, with 7 bases in between. The germline V gene encodes CDR1 LNHDA and CDR2 SQIVND (reference sequence).

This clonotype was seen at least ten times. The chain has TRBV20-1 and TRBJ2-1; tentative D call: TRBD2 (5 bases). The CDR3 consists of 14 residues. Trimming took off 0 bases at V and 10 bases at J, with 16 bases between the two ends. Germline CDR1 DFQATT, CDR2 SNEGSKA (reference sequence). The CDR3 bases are TGCAGTGCTAGAGATGTGGTGGGAGCCCTGGAGCAGTTCTTC. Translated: CSARDVVGALEQFF.

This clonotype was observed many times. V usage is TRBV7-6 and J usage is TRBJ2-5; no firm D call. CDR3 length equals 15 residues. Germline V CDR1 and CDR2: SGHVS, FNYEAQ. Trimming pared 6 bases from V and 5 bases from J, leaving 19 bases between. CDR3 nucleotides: TGTGCCAGCAGTTCGGCCGGTCCCCCCTACGAGACCCAGTACTTC. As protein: CASSSAGPPYETQYF. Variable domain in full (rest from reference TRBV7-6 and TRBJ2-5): GAGVSQSPRYKVTKRGQDVALRCDPISGHVSLYWYRQALGQGPEFLTYFNYEAQQDKSGLPNDRFSAERPEGSISTLTIQRTEQRDSAMYRCASSSAGPPYETQYFGPGTRLLVL.

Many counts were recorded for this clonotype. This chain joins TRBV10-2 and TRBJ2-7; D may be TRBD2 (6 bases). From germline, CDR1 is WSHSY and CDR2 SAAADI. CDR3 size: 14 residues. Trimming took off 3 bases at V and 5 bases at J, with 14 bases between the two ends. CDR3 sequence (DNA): TGCGCCAGCAGTGATAGGAGGGGATTCGACGAGCAGTACTTC. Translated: CASSDRRGFDEQYF.

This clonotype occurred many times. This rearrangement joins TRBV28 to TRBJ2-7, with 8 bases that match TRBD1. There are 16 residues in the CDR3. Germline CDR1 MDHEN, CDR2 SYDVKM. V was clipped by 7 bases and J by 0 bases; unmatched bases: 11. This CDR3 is CASNKPGQEFSYEQYF. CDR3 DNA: TGTGCCAGCAATAAACCGGGACAGGAATTCTCCTACGAGCAGTACTTC. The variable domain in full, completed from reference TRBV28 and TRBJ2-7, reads DVKVTQSSRYLVKRTGEKVFLECVQDMDHENMFWYRQDPGLGLRLIYFSYDVKMKEKGDIPEGYSVSREKKERFSLILESASTNQTSMYLCASNKPGQEFSYEQYFGPGTRLTVT.

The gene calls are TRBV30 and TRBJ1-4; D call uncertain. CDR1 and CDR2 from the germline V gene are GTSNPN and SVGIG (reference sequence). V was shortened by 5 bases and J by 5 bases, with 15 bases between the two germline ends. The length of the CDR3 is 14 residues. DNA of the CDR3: TGTGCCTGGGATCGGGCCTCGTCAAATGAAAAACTGTTTTTT. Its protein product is CAWDRASSNEKLFF.